This TCR beta chain appears in the sequencing data of a study of blood T cells in healthy people across ages. Each donor supplied around 9.6 milliliters of peripheral blood. Findings and limits, study-wide: Any changes in expanded clonotypes were possibly confounded, as donor CMV status remained unknown.

Only a few counts were recorded for this clonotype. The antigen remains unidentified. A second PCR, run for about 7 to 11 cycles, used a sample-barcoded 5' primer plus a J-beta primer mix. Each CDR3 protein is one row after TCRdb ran MiXCR on the 5' RACE reads. This sample has roughly 860,000 distinct CDR3 sequences, with 55% to 65% found just once. V was cut by 0 bases and J by 4 bases, with 10 bases left in between. This CDR3 is built from 14 residues. The receptor was derived from a man aged 30 to 39 in good health. Sequences were obtained from blood. The chain recombines TRBV12-3 or TRBV12-4 with TRBJ2-7, with unresolved D. This CDR3 is CASSLAPGGYEQYF. In DNA form, the CDR3 reads TGTGCCAGCAGTTTAGCCCCGGGTGGTTACGAGCAGTACTTC.